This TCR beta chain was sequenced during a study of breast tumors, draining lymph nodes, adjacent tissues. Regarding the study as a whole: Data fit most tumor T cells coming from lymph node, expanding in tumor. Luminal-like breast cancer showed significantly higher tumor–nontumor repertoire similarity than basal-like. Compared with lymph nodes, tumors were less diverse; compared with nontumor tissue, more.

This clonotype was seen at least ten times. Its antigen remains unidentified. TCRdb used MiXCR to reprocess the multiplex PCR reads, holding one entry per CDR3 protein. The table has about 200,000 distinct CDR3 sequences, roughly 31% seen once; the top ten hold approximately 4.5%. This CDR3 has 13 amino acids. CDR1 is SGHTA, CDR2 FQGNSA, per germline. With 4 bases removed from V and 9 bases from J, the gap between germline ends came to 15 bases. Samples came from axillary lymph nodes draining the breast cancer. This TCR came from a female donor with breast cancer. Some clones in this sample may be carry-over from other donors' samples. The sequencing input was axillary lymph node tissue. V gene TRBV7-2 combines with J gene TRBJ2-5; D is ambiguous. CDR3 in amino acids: CASSSLPMAAQYF. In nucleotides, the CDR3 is TGTGCCAGCAGCTCCTTGCCAATGGCGGCCCAGTACTTC.